The rows below give T cell receptor beta chains drawn from one sample of a study of OX40 agonist ivuxolimab in advanced cancers. Data came from immunoSEQ multiplex PCR; TCRdb stores just in-frame clones and leaves some out. The sample carries 20,000 to 25,000 clones, approximately 80% recorded once. Sequencing used CD4+ or CD8+ T cells sorted from blood, obtained in a trial of the OX40 agonist ivuxolimab. The receptors were gathered from an adult with an advanced solid tumor such as melanoma, head and neck, liver or kidney cancer. Each CDR3 is given with its conserved first and last residue. Each record gives: J gene, clone size, D gene, V gene, CDR3 DNA, CDR3 protein. A D gene is named only where the DNA matches it firmly. Size is omitted from some rows. Given values are once, few, many or a class for expanded clones.

J gene: TRBJ2-7
clone size: NA
D gene: TRBD1
V gene: TRBV6-6
CDR3 DNA: TGTGCCAGCAGCACGGACAGGTTCTCCTACGAGCAGTACTTC
CDR3 protein: CASSTDRFSYEQYF

J gene: TRBJ1-2
clone size: NA
D gene: NA
V gene: TRBV15
CDR3 DNA: TGTGCCACCAGCAGAGGTCCGGGGTTAGGGGGCTACACCTTC
CDR3 protein: CATSRGPGLGGYTF

J gene: TRBJ2-7
clone size: NA
D gene: TRBD1
V gene: TRBV7-9
CDR3 DNA: TGTGCCAGCAGCCCCCCAGGGGGCAGGGGTTGGTCCTACGAGCAGTACTTC
CDR3 protein: CASSPPGGRGWSYEQYF

J gene: TRBJ2-7
clone size: once
D gene: NA
V gene: TRBV11-2
CDR3 DNA: TGTGCCAGCAGCTTAGGGGGCGGGATAAGTTACGAGCAGTACTTC
CDR3 protein: CASSLGGGISYEQYF

J gene: TRBJ1-5
clone size: NA
D gene: TRBD1
V gene: TRBV27
CDR3 DNA: TGTGCCAGCAGTTACAGCAGGGGGGCCGGGCCCCAGCATTTT
CDR3 protein: CASSYSRGAGPQHF

J gene: TRBJ1-1
clone size: NA
D gene: NA
V gene: TRBV19
CDR3 DNA: TGTGCCAGTAGTATAGTCGGGGACACTGAAGCTTTCTTT
CDR3 protein: CASSIVGDTEAFF

J gene: TRBJ2-3
clone size: few
D gene: NA
V gene: TRBV10-3
CDR3 DNA: TGTGCCATATGCCGGGAACCAACAGATACGCAGTATTTT
CDR3 protein: CAICREPTDTQYF

J gene: TRBJ1-4
clone size: NA
D gene: NA
V gene: TRBV4-1
CDR3 DNA: TGCGCCAGCAGCCACGCCCGGACATCAACTAATGAAAAACTGTTTTTT
CDR3 protein: CASSHARTSTNEKLFF

J gene: TRBJ1-2
clone size: NA
D gene: NA
V gene: TRBV18
CDR3 DNA: TGTGCCAGCTCTGACCCGGGGACACAATATGGCTACACCTTC
CDR3 protein: CASSDPGTQYGYTF

J gene: TRBJ2-3
clone size: NA
D gene: NA
V gene: TRBV6-4
CDR3 DNA: TGTGCCAGCAGCCCGTGGACAGGGCGGGGGACAGATACGCAGTATTTT
CDR3 protein: CASSPWTGRGTDTQYF

J gene: TRBJ2-7
clone size: NA
D gene: NA
V gene: TRBV19
CDR3 DNA: TGTGCCAGTAGTTCTCAGTACGTAGGCTACGAGCAGTACTTC
CDR3 protein: CASSSQYVGYEQYF

J gene: TRBJ2-2
clone size: NA
D gene: NA
V gene: TRBV9
CDR3 DNA: TGTGCCAGCAGCGTAGCTCGGGGGCTTGCGAACACCGGGGAGCTGTTTTTT
CDR3 protein: CASSVARGLANTGELFF

J gene: TRBJ2-5
clone size: NA
D gene: NA
V gene: TRBV7-7
CDR3 DNA: TGTGCCAGCAGCTTTTACGGTGTGGAGACCCAGTACTTC
CDR3 protein: CASSFYGVETQYF

J gene: TRBJ2-5
clone size: NA
D gene: NA
V gene: TRBV2
CDR3 DNA: TGTGCCAGCAGTGATCTAACGGAGCAGTACTTC
CDR3 protein: CASSDLTEQYF

J gene: TRBJ2-7
clone size: NA
D gene: TRBD2
V gene: TRBV6-1
CDR3 DNA: TGTGCCAGCAGTTCTCGACTAGCTGTACCCTACGAGCAGTACTTC
CDR3 protein: CASSSRLAVPYEQYF

J gene: TRBJ1-2
clone size: NA
D gene: NA
V gene: TRBV7-9
CDR3 DNA: TGTGCCAGCACCCTTTCCGGCCGGGGGGACTATGGCTACACCTTC
CDR3 protein: CASTLSGRGDYGYTF

J gene: TRBJ1-1
clone size: NA
D gene: TRBD1
V gene: TRBV30
CDR3 DNA: TGTGCCTGGAGTCCCGACAGGGAGACTGAAGCTTTCTTT
CDR3 protein: CAWSPDRETEAFF

J gene: TRBJ2-1
clone size: NA
D gene: TRBD2
V gene: TRBV7-7
CDR3 DNA: TGTGCCAGCAGCTTACGAGCGGGAGGGGACAATGAGCAGTTCTTC
CDR3 protein: CASSLRAGGDNEQFF

J gene: TRBJ2-3
clone size: NA
D gene: NA
V gene: TRBV9
CDR3 DNA: TGTGCCAGCAGCGCAAGCGGTAGCACAGATACGCAGTATTTT
CDR3 protein: CASSASGSTDTQYF

J gene: TRBJ1-1
clone size: once
D gene: NA
V gene: TRBV6-6
CDR3 DNA: TGTGCCAGCACCGCTTGGGAGGGACTGAACACTGAAGCTTTCTTT
CDR3 protein: CASTAWEGLNTEAFF

J gene: TRBJ1-1
clone size: once
D gene: NA
V gene: TRBV7-6
CDR3 DNA: TGTGCCAGCAGCTTAACGGTGCAGAGTGAAGCTTTCTTT
CDR3 protein: CASSLTVQSEAFF

J gene: TRBJ2-2
clone size: NA
D gene: NA
V gene: TRBV4-1
CDR3 DNA: TGCGCCAGCAGCCTCAGACGGGCGAACACCGGGGAGCTGTTTTTT
CDR3 protein: CASSLRRANTGELFF

J gene: TRBJ2-4
clone size: NA
D gene: NA
V gene: TRBV7-2
CDR3 DNA: TGTGCCAGCAGGCGCCCTCATCTAGCCAAAAACATTCAGTACTTC
CDR3 protein: CASRRPHLAKNIQYF

J gene: TRBJ2-3
clone size: once
D gene: NA
V gene: TRBV14
CDR3 DNA: TGTGCCAGCAGCCAAGTCGCCGATACGCAGTATTTT
CDR3 protein: CASSQVADTQYF

J gene: TRBJ2-3
clone size: once
D gene: NA
V gene: TRBV11-2
CDR3 DNA: TGTGCCAGCAGCCACGGGACTCTGATATTAGGCACAGATACGCAGTATTTT
CDR3 protein: CASSHGTLILGTDTQYF

J gene: TRBJ2-1
clone size: NA
D gene: NA
V gene: TRBV4-3
CDR3 DNA: TGCGCCAGCAGCCAAGCGCTTTTCTATGAGCAGTTCTTC
CDR3 protein: CASSQALFYEQFF

J gene: TRBJ2-5
clone size: NA
D gene: NA
V gene: TRBV10-3
CDR3 DNA: TGTGCCATCAAGTCCATTGGAGAGACCCAGTACTTC
CDR3 protein: CAIKSIGETQYF

J gene: TRBJ1-1
clone size: NA
D gene: NA
V gene: TRBV6-1
CDR3 DNA: TGTGCCAGCAGTGATATACAGGAGACTGAAGCTTTCTTT
CDR3 protein: CASSDIQETEAFF

J gene: TRBJ1-3
clone size: NA
D gene: NA
V gene: TRBV29-1
CDR3 DNA: TGCAGCGTTGAAGATCAAGGGCCTGGAAACACCATATATTTT
CDR3 protein: CSVEDQGPGNTIYF

J gene: TRBJ2-7
clone size: medium-sized
D gene: NA
V gene: TRBV27
CDR3 DNA: TGTGCCAGCTACCGACTAGGCAATATCCACGAGCAGTACTTC
CDR3 protein: CASYRLGNIHEQYF

J gene: TRBJ2-1
clone size: NA
D gene: NA
V gene: TRBV28
CDR3 DNA: TGTGCCAGCAGCCCGGGGCCAGGACGGGAGCAGTTCTTC
CDR3 protein: CASSPGPGREQFF

J gene: TRBJ1-1
clone size: NA
D gene: TRBD1
V gene: TRBV19
CDR3 DNA: TGTGCCAGTAGTAAGGGGACAGGGGTCGAAGCTTTCTTT
CDR3 protein: CASSKGTGVEAFF

J gene: TRBJ1-5
clone size: few
D gene: NA
V gene: TRBV10-3
CDR3 DNA: TGTGCCATCCGCAGGGAAGGGTATCAGCCCCAGCATTTT
CDR3 protein: CAIRREGYQPQHF

J gene: TRBJ2-7
clone size: NA
D gene: TRBD1
V gene: TRBV27
CDR3 DNA: TGTGCCAGCTCCGGGACAGGGAACGAGCAGTACTTC
CDR3 protein: CASSGTGNEQYF

J gene: TRBJ2-7
clone size: NA
D gene: NA
V gene: TRBV5-4
CDR3 DNA: TGTGCCAGCACCCTGAGAGGGTCGGACGAGCAGTACTTC
CDR3 protein: CASTLRGSDEQYF

J gene: TRBJ2-5
clone size: NA
D gene: NA
V gene: TRBV11-2
CDR3 DNA: TGTGCCAGCAGCTTAGAGTTTCTGGGTCCGGAGACCCAGTACTTC
CDR3 protein: CASSLEFLGPETQYF

J gene: TRBJ2-1
clone size: NA
D gene: TRBD2
V gene: TRBV5-1
CDR3 DNA: TGCGCCAGCAACCCTAGCGGGGGCTCCTACAATGAGCAGTTCTTC
CDR3 protein: CASNPSGGSYNEQFF

J gene: TRBJ1-1
clone size: NA
D gene: NA
V gene: TRBV10-3
CDR3 DNA: TGTGCCGTCTCCGCGGGAATTTACACTGAAGCTTTCTTT
CDR3 protein: CAVSAGIYTEAFF

J gene: TRBJ1-2
clone size: NA
D gene: NA
V gene: TRBV27
CDR3 DNA: TGTGCCAGCAGGCAGGGAGGGTATGGCTACACCTTC
CDR3 protein: CASRQGGYGYTF

J gene: TRBJ2-7
clone size: NA
D gene: TRBD1
V gene: TRBV19
CDR3 DNA: TGTGCCAGTAGTACAGGGGGCCGGACCTACGAGCAGTACTTC
CDR3 protein: CASSTGGRTYEQYF

J gene: TRBJ2-3
clone size: NA
D gene: NA
V gene: TRBV28
CDR3 DNA: TGTGCCAGCAGTTTGTATTCTAGGTACCCAGATACGCAGTATTTT
CDR3 protein: CASSLYSRYPDTQYF

J gene: TRBJ1-2
clone size: NA
D gene: TRBD1
V gene: TRBV13
CDR3 DNA: TGTGCCAGCAGCCGCCAGGGGGACGGCTACACCTTC
CDR3 protein: CASSRQGDGYTF

J gene: TRBJ1-4
clone size: NA
D gene: NA
V gene: TRBV6-4
CDR3 DNA: TGTGCCAGCAGTTACTCACAAGGGATTAATGAAAAACTGTTTTTT
CDR3 protein: CASSYSQGINEKLFF

J gene: TRBJ1-1
clone size: NA
D gene: NA
V gene: TRBV28
CDR3 DNA: TGTGCCAGCAGTCTGCGATTGGGGCCCACTGAAGCTTTCTTT
CDR3 protein: CASSLRLGPTEAFF

J gene: TRBJ2-5
clone size: NA
D gene: NA
V gene: TRBV30
CDR3 DNA: TGTGCCTGGAACGAAAGGGGGGTCGCGACCCAGTACTTC
CDR3 protein: CAWNERGVATQYF

J gene: TRBJ2-5
clone size: NA
D gene: TRBD2
V gene: TRBV6-5
CDR3 DNA: TGTGCCAGCAGCCGACTAGCGGAGAACCAAGAGACCCAGTACTTC
CDR3 protein: CASSRLAENQETQYF

J gene: TRBJ1-2
clone size: NA
D gene: TRBD1
V gene: TRBV30
CDR3 DNA: TGTGCCTGGAACTTCGGCAGGGGGCATGGCTACACCTTC
CDR3 protein: CAWNFGRGHGYTF

J gene: TRBJ1-1
clone size: NA
D gene: NA
V gene: TRBV4-2
CDR3 DNA: TGTGCCAGCAGCCCTAGGCTCTTCAACACTGAAGCTTTCTTT
CDR3 protein: CASSPRLFNTEAFF

J gene: TRBJ1-1
clone size: NA
D gene: TRBD1
V gene: TRBV6-1
CDR3 DNA: TGTGCCAGCAGTGAGGGACAGGCGAAATTGAACACTGAAGCTTTCTTT
CDR3 protein: CASSEGQAKLNTEAFF

J gene: TRBJ2-1
clone size: NA
D gene: NA
V gene: TRBV6-1
CDR3 DNA: TGTGCCAGCAGTGTACGTCGCGGGACCCTGGAGAAAAATGAGCAGTTCTTC
CDR3 protein: CASSVRRGTLEKNEQFF

J gene: TRBJ2-3
clone size: NA
D gene: TRBD1
V gene: TRBV28
CDR3 DNA: TGTGCCAGCAGTCCGATCCCTGGAGCAACCGGGACAGGAAGCACAGATACGCAGTATTTT
CDR3 protein: CASSPIPGATGTGSTDTQYF

J gene: TRBJ1-1
clone size: few
D gene: NA
V gene: TRBV11-1
CDR3 DNA: TGTGCCAGCAGCCCTCCATCCGACAACACTGAAGCTTTCTTT
CDR3 protein: CASSPPSDNTEAFF